Sequencing of this TCR beta chain was carried out in a study of control samples from healthy donors and cancer patients. The CDR3 runs 15 residues. V dropped 3 bases and J dropped 5 bases, with 17 bases sitting between them. Looked up from germline, CDR1 is SGHNT and CDR2 is YYREEE (reference sequence). Clones were read by immunoSEQ multiplex PCR, and TCRdb kept only the in-frame ones, dropping some. The table shows around 85,000 clones, with 85% to 95% occurring only once. This chain links TRBV5-4 with TRBJ1-1; D is perhaps TRBD1 (5 bases). The receptor was isolated from a woman between 18 and 29 years old in good health. Input material: blood. CDR3 amino acids: CASSSGSGRATEAFF. CDR3 DNA sequence: TGTGCCAGCAGCTCGGGGTCGGGGCGAGCGACTGAAGCTTTCTTT.